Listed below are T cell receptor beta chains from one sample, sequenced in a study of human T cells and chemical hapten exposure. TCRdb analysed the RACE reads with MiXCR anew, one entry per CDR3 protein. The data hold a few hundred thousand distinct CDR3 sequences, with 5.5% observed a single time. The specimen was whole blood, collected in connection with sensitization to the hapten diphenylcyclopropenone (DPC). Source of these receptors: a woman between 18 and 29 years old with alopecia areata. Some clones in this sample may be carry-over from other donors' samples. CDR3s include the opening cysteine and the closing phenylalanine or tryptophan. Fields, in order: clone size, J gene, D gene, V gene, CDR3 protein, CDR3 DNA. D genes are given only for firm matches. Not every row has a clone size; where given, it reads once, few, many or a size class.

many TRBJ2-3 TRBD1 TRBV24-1 CATSAPGGSTDTQYF TGTGCCACCAGTGCTCCAGGGGGCTCCACAGATACGCAGTATTTT
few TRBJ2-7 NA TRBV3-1 CASSQGPPHEQYF TGTGCCAGCAGCCAAGGTCCACCGCACGAGCAGTACTTC
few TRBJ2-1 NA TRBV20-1 CSARDLATSNNEQFF TGCAGTGCTAGAGATCTGGCTACTTCTAACAATGAGCAGTTCTTC
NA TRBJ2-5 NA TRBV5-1 CASSSTTGTQETQYF TGCGCCAGCAGCTCTACGACGGGAACCCAAGAGACCCAGTACTTC
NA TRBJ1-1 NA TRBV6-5 CASSRGGGGGNTEAFF TGTGCCAGCAGTCGCGGTGGAGGAGGCGGTAACACTGAAGCTTTCTTT
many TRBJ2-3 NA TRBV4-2 CASSQDVSRGADTQYF TGTGCCAGCAGCCAAGATGTTAGCAGGGGCGCAGATACGCAGTATTTT
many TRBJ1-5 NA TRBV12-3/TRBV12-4 CASSPLESQPQHF TGTGCCAGCAGCCCCTTGGAGAGTCAGCCCCAGCATTTT
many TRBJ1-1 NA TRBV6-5 CASSPTGLENTEAFF TGTGCCAGCAGTCCAACAGGTCTCGAGAACACTGAAGCTTTCTTT
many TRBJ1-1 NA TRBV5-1 CASSLAEGTEAFF TGCGCCAGCAGCTTGGCGGAGGGCACTGAAGCTTTCTTT
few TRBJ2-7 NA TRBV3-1 CASSPIPAGDNPYEQYF TGTGCCAGCAGCCCAATCCCGGCAGGGGATAACCCCTACGAGCAGTACTTC
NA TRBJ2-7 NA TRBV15 CATSRDVKSYEQYF TGTGCCACCAGCAGAGATGTTAAGAGCTACGAGCAGTACTTC
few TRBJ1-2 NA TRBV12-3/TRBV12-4 CASSFEGRGHAGGYTF TGTGCCAGCAGTTTCGAAGGTCGGGGCCACGCCGGGGGCTACACCTTC
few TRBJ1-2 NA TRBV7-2 CASSLGSGGGYTF TGTGCCAGCAGCTTAGGGTCGGGAGGAGGCTACACCTTC
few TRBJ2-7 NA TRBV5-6 CASSPGLILYEQYF TGTGCCAGCAGCCCAGGACTTATTCTCTACGAGCAGTACTTC
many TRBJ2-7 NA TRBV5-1 CASSLDGARSEQYF TGCGCCAGCAGCTTGGATGGCGCAAGAAGCGAGCAGTACTTC
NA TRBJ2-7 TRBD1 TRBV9 CASSVGGTGAYEQYF TGTGCCAGCAGCGTAGGGGGGACAGGGGCCTACGAGCAGTACTTC
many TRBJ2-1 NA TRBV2 CASTAVGGNEQFF TGTGCCAGCACAGCGGTCGGTGGCAATGAGCAGTTCTTC
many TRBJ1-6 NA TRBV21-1 CARGDRGNNSPLHF TGTGCCAGGGGGGACAGGGGAAATAATTCACCCCTCCACTTT
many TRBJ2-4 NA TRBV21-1 CASSIDSGVAKNIQYF TGTGCCAGCAGCATAGACAGCGGCGTCGCCAAAAACATTCAGTACTTC
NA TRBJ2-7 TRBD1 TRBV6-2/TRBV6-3 CASNTGTVYEQYF TGTGCCAGCAATACCGGGACAGTCTACGAGCAGTACTTC
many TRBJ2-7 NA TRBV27 CASRPAGSRYEQYF TGTGCCAGCCGGCCGGCGGGGAGCCGCTACGAGCAGTACTTC
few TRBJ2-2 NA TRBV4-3 CASSQVSYGELFF TGCGCCAGCAGCCAAGTTTCGTATGGGGAGCTGTTTTTT
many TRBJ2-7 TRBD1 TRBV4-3 CASSQGTPGQGGSEQYF TGCGCCAGCAGCCAAGGAACTCCGGGACAGGGAGGGAGCGAGCAGTACTTC
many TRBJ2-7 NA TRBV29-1 CSVEDRRGRAYEQYF TGCAGCGTTGAAGATCGGAGGGGCAGAGCCTACGAGCAGTACTTC
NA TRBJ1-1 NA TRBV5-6 CASNKGWTEAFF TGTGCCAGCAACAAGGGTTGGACTGAAGCTTTCTTT
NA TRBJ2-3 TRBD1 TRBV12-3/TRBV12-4 CASSSTNRQGRTDTQYF TGTGCCAGCAGTTCAACCAATCGACAGGGGCGCACAGATACGCAGTATTTT
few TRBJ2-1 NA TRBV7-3 CASSPGERNEQFF TGTGCCAGCAGCCCAGGCGAGCGCAATGAGCAGTTCTTC
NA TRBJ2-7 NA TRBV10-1 CASTLFPSALPGVKQQYF TGCGCCAGCACTCTCTTCCCCTCAGCGCTCCCAGGGGTTAAGCAGCAGTACTTC
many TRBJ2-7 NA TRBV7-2 CASSSLTPPSEQYF TGTGCCAGCAGCTCCTTAACGCCCCCTTCTGAGCAGTACTTC
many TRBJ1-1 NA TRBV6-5 CASSYLGSEGEAFF TGTGCCAGCAGTTACTTGGGGTCGGAGGGTGAAGCTTTCTTT
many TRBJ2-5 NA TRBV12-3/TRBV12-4 CASTLTPETQYF TGTGCCAGCACTCTTACGCCCGAGACCCAGTACTTC
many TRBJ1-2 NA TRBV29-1 CSVEGQDANYGYTF TGCAGCGTTGAAGGGCAGGACGCTAACTATGGCTACACCTTC
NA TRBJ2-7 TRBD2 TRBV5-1 CASSLLAGGSYEQYF TGCGCCAGCAGCTTGCTAGCGGGGGGCTCCTACGAGCAGTACTTC
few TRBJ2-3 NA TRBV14 CASSQVEGAVTDTQYF TGTGCCAGCAGCCAAGTGGAGGGAGCAGTTACAGATACGCAGTATTTT
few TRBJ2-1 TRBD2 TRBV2 CASSELAGVNEQFF TGTGCCAGCAGTGAGTTAGCGGGGGTAAATGAGCAGTTCTTC
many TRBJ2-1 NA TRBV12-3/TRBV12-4 CASSPSRQYNEQFF TGTGCCAGCAGTCCCTCTAGACAGTACAATGAGCAGTTCTTC
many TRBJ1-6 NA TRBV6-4 CASSRDRLGGSPLHF TGTGCCAGCAGTAGAGACAGGCTCGGTGGTTCACCCCTCCACTTT
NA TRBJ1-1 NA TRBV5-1 CASSFTVTGLGTEAFF TGCGCCAGCAGCTTTACGGTAACGGGGTTGGGGACTGAAGCTTTCTTT
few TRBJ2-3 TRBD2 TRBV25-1 CASRNSGAADTQYF TGTGCCAGCAGGAATAGCGGGGCGGCAGATACGCAGTATTTT
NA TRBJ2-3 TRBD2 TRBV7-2 CASSRPNSGGTLNTDTQYF TGTGCCAGCAGCCGACCCAATAGCGGGGGGACGCTCAACACAGATACGCAGTATTTT
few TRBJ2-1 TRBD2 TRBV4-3 CASSQDGLAGDNEQFF TGCGCCAGCAGCCAAGATGGGCTAGCGGGCGACAATGAGCAGTTCTTC